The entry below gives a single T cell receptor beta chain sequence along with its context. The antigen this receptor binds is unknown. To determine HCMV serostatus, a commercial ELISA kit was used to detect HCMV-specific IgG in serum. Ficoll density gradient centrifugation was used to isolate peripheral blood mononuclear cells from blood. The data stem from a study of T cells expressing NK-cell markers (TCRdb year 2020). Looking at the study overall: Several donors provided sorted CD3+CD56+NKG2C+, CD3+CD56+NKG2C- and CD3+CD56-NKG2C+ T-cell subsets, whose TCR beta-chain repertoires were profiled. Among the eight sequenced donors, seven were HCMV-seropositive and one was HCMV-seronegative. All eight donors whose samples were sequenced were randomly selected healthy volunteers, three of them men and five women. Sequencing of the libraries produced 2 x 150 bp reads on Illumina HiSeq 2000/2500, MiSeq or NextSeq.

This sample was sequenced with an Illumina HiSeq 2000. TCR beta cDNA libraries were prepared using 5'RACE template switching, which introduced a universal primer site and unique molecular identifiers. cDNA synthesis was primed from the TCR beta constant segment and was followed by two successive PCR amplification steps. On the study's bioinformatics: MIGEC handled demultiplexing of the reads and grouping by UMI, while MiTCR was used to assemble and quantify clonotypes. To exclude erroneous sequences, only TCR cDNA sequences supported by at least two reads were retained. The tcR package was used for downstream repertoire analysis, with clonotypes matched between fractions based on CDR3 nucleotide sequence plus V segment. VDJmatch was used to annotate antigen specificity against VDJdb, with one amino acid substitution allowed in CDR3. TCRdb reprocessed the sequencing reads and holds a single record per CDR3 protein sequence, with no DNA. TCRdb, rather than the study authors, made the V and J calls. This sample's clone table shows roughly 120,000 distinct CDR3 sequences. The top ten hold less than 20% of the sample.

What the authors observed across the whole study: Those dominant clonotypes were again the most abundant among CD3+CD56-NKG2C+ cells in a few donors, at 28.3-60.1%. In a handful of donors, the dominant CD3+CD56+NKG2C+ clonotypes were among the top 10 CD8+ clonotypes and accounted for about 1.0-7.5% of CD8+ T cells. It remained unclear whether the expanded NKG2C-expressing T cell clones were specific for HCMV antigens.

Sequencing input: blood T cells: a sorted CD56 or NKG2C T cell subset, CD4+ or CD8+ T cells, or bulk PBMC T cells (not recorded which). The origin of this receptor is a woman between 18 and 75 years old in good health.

The CDR3 here reads CATSEVRVEGYTF. The sequence joins TRBV24-1 to TRBJ1-2; lacking DNA, the TRBD1 call made by TCRdb goes unchecked. Inclusive of the bounding cysteine and phenylalanine, the CDR3 is 13 residues long. No DNA is given. CDR1 and CDR2 were assigned from the germline V gene as KGHDR and SFDVKD.